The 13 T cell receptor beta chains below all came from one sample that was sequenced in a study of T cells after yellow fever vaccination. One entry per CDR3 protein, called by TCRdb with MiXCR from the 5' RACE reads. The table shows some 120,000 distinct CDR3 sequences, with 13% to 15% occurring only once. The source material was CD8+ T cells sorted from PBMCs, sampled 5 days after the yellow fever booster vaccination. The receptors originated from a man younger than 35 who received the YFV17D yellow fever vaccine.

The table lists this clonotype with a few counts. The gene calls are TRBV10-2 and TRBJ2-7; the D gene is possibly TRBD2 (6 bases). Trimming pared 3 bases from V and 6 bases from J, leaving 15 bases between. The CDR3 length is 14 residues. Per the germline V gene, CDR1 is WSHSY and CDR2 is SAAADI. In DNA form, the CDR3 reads TGCGCCAGCAGTGACACGGGAGCCCCCGGCGAGCAGTACGTC. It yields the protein CASSDTGAPGEQYV.

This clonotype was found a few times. The CDR3 here is CASSYSVREIALGANVLTF. CDR3 in DNA: TGTGCCAGCAGTTACAGCGTTAGGGAGATCGCTCTGGGAGCCAACGTCCTGACTTTC. The chain uses TRBV6-2 or TRBV6-3 and TRBJ2-6, with a possible D match to TRBD2 (5 bases). This CDR3 has 19 residues. The V gene lost 2 bases and the J gene lost 7 bases, with 24 bases spanning the gap. Germline loops: CDR1 MNHEY, CDR2 SVGEGT.

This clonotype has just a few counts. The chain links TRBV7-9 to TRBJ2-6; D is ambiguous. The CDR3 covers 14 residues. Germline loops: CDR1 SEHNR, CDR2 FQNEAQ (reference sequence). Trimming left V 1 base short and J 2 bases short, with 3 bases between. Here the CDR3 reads CASSLVAGANVLTF. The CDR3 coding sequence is TGTGCCAGCAGCTTAGTGGCTGGGGCCAACGTCCTGACTTTC.

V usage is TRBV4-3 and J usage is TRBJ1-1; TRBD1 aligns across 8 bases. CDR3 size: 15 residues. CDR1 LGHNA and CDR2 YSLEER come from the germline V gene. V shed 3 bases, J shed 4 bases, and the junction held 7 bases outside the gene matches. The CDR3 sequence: CASSQLSTGGTEAFF. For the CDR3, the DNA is TGCGCCAGCAGCCAGTTATCAACAGGGGGCACTGAAGCTTTCTTT.

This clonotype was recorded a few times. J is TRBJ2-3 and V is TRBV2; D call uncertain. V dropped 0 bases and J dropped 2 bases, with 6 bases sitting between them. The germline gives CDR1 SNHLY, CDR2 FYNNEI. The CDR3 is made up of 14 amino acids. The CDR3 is CASSEADSTDTQYF. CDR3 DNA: TGTGCCAGCAGTGAAGCAGATTCCACAGATACGCAGTATTTT.

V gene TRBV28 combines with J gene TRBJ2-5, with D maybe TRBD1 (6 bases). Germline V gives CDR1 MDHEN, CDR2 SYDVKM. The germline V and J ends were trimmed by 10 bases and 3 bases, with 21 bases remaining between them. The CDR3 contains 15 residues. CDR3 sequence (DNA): TGTGCCACTCAGAGCAGGGGCGAGGGTGAAGAGACCCAGTACTTC. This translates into CATQSRGEGEETQYF.

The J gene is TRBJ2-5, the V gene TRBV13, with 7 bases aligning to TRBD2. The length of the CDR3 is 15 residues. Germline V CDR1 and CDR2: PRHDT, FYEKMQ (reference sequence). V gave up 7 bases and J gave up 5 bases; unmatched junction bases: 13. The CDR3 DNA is TGTGCCAGCACCTACCGGGGAGGGGAAAGGGAGACCCAGTACTTC. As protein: CASTYRGGERETQYF.

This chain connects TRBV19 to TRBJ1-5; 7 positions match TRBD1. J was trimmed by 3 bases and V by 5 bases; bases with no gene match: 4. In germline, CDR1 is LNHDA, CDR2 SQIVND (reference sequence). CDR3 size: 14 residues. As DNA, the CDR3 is TGTGCCAGTAGTGTACAGGGGAACAATCAGCCCCAGCATTTT. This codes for CASSVQGNNQPQHF.

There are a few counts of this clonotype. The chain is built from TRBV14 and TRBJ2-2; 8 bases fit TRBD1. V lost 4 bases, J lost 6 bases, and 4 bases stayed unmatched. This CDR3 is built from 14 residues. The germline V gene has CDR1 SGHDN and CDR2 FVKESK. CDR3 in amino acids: CASSRTGIAGELFF. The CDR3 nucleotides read TGTGCCAGCAGCCGGACAGGGATCGCCGGGGAGCTGTTTTTT.

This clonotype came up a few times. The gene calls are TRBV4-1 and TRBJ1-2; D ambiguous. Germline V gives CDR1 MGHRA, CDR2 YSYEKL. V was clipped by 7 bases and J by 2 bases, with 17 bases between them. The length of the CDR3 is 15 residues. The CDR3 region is CASTPLEGNNYGYTF. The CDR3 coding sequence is TGCGCCAGCACACCCCTAGAGGGAAACAACTATGGCTACACCTTC.

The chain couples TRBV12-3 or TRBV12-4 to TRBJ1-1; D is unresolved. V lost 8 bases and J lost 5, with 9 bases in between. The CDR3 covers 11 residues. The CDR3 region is CASLRSTEAFF. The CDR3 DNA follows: TGTGCCAGCCTACGGTCGACTGAAGCTTTCTTT.

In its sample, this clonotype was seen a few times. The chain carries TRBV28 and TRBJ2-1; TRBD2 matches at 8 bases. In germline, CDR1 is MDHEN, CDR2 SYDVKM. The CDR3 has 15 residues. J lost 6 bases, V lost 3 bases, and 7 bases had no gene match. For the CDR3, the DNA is TGTGCCAGCAGTTTCGCCCTCGGGGGGGCCAATGAGCAGTTCTTC. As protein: CASSFALGGANEQFF.

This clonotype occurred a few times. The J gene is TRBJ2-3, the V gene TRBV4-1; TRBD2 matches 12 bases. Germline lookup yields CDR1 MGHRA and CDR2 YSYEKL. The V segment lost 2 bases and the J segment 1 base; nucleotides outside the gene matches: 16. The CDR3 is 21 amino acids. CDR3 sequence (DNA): TGCGCCAGCAGCCAATCGCTAATAATAACTAGCGGGGGGCCGCGCACAGATACGCAGTATTTT. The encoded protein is CASSQSLIITSGGPRTDTQYF.